The clone carrying this T cell receptor (beta chain) was observed once. The ends lost 4 bases at V and 6 bases at J; junction bases unmatched: 7. The length of the CDR3 is 15 residues. Germline V CDR1 and CDR2: LNHDA, SQIVND (reference sequence). Primers for the PCR totalled 60 Vbeta and 13 Jbeta. The table came from immunoSEQ multiplex PCR; TCRdb's copy has only in-frame clones and leaves some out. The profile shows around 100,000 clones, approximately 81% of them singletons. These data come from a study of cytomegalovirus exposure and HLA in healthy donors. The source of this sequence is a woman aged 18-35 years in good health and CMV-seropositive. V and J are TRBV19 and TRBJ2-1; 9 nucleotides align to TRBD2. Sequencing used PBMCs. Here the CDR3 reads CASSTSGKIVNEQFF. CDR3 DNA sequence: TGTGCCAGTAGTACTAGCGGGAAAATAGTCAATGAGCAGTTCTTC.